This is a list of T cell receptor beta chains from one sample in a study of Tregs in tolerant kidney transplant recipients. The method was immunoSEQ multiplex PCR; TCRdb's version includes in-frame clones alone and lacks a portion of them. The sample yields fewer than 70,000 clones, about 83% seen once. Sample: CD4+ T cells from blood. These receptors came from a human donor in good health. Both conserved end residues are part of each CDR3. D genes are given only for firm matches. Clone size is shown for a subset of rows, as once, few, many or a class of expanded clone.

v_call	d_call	j_call	clone_size	cdr3_aa	cdr3_nt
TRBV7-2	-	TRBJ2-5	-	CASSLGWQQETQYF	TGTGCCAGCAGCTTAGGGTGGCAGCAAGAGACCCAGTACTTC
TRBV6-1	-	TRBJ1-5	-	CASSEWGPRENQPQHF	TGTGCCAGCAGTGAATGGGGGCCGCGGGAGAATCAGCCCCAGCATTTT
TRBV10-2	-	TRBJ2-1	-	CASSEGGLPYNEQFF	TGCGCCAGCAGTGAGGGCGGGCTCCCCTACAATGAGCAGTTCTTC
TRBV7-2	-	TRBJ1-6	-	CASRLDRAYNSPLHF	TGTGCCAGCAGATTGGACAGAGCCTATAATTCACCCCTCCACTTT
TRBV19	TRBD2	TRBJ2-1	-	CASCRGGSPPWEQFF	TGTGCCAGTTGTCGTGGCGGGAGCCCTCCTTGGGAGCAGTTCTTC
TRBV10-3	-	TRBJ1-3	-	CAISELGQVSGNTIYF	TGTGCCATCAGTGAGTTGGGGCAGGTCTCTGGAAACACCATATATTTT
TRBV11-3	-	TRBJ1-1	-	CASGLKDAEAFF	TGTGCCAGCGGACTCAAGGACGCTGAAGCTTTCTTT
TRBV5-8	-	TRBJ2-2	-	CASSLGSGSTGELFF	TGTGCCAGCAGCTTGGGTTCCGGGTCGACCGGGGAGCTGTTTTTT
TRBV9	TRBD2	TRBJ2-3	-	CASKGLGTDTQYF	TGTGCCAGCAAGGGACTAGGTACAGATACGCAGTATTTT
TRBV11-3	TRBD2	TRBJ2-5	-	CASSLESGLAGAFGETQYF	TGTGCCAGCAGCTTAGAATCCGGACTAGCGGGAGCCTTTGGTGAGACCCAGTACTTC
TRBV7-3	TRBD2	TRBJ2-7	-	CASSSSGLAGSEQYF	TGTGCCAGCAGCTCCTCGGGACTAGCGGGATCCGAGCAGTACTTC
TRBV29-1	TRBD1	TRBJ2-1	-	CSVESGQDLYNEQFF	TGCAGCGTTGAATCGGGACAGGACCTATACAATGAGCAGTTCTTC
TRBV7-7	-	TRBJ2-2	-	CASSQKDSDTGELFF	TGTGCTAGCAGCCAAAAGGACAGCGACACCGGGGAGCTGTTTTTT
TRBV7-9	-	TRBJ1-3	few	CASSALSGNTIYF	TGTGCCAGCAGCGCCCTCTCTGGAAACACCATATATTTT
TRBV11-2	-	TRBJ2-7	-	CASSSSGPYEQYF	TGTGCCAGCAGCAGCAGCGGCCCCTACGAGCAGTACTTC
TRBV5-4	-	TRBJ1-1	-	CASSSDPGTLTEAFF	TGTGCCAGCAGCAGTGACCCTGGGACCCTAACTGAAGCTTTCTTT
TRBV27	TRBD1	TRBJ2-2	-	CASRLGTGVIGELFF	TGTGCCAGCAGGCTCGGGACAGGGGTGATCGGGGAGCTGTTTTTT
TRBV5-1	-	TRBJ2-3	-	CASSFNRGFPGDTQYF	TGCGCCAGCAGCTTTAATCGAGGGTTTCCTGGAGATACGCAGTATTTT
TRBV18	TRBD1	TRBJ1-2	-	CASSNTFQTGAPGYGYTF	TGTGCCAGCTCAAACACTTTTCAAACAGGGGCGCCAGGCTATGGCTACACCTTC
TRBV5-4	TRBD1	TRBJ1-2	-	CASSLVGTGGNYGYTF	TGTGCCAGCAGCTTGGTCGGGACAGGGGGAAACTATGGCTACACCTTC
TRBV19	TRBD1	TRBJ1-3	once	CASRSTGTDFGNTIYF	TGTGCCAGTAGGTCTACCGGGACAGATTTCGGAAACACCATATATTTT
TRBV19	-	TRBJ2-7	-	CASLRAPYEQYF	TGTGCCAGCCTCAGGGCCCCCTACGAGCAGTACTTC
TRBV2	TRBD1	TRBJ1-1	-	CASSDRGRTEAFF	TGTGCCAGCAGTGACAGGGGGCGCACTGAAGCTTTCTTT
TRBV7-3	TRBD2	TRBJ2-4	-	CASSFSGDPQVSKNIQYF	TGTGCCAGCAGCTTTAGCGGGGACCCCCAGGTGAGCAAAAACATTCAGTACTTC
TRBV7-2	-	TRBJ2-3	-	CASSSRAGGATDTQYF	TGTGCCAGCAGCTCTAGGGCAGGTGGGGCTACAGATACGCAGTATTTT
TRBV18	TRBD2	TRBJ2-7	-	CASSTDPAGVREQYF	TGTGCCAGCTCCACGGACCCAGCGGGGGTGAGGGAGCAGTACTTC
TRBV9	TRBD2	TRBJ2-7	-	CASSARKGRASGSWEQYF	TGTGCCAGCAGCGCGAGGAAGGGTAGGGCTAGCGGGAGTTGGGAGCAGTACTTC
TRBV15	-	TRBJ1-3	-	CATSSLPRDTIYF	TGTGCCACCAGCAGTCTACCTCGGGACACCATATATTTT
TRBV11-3	-	TRBJ2-7	-	CASSLWASEDEQYF	TGTGCCAGCAGCCTATGGGCTAGCGAGGACGAGCAGTACTTC
TRBV19	TRBD1	TRBJ2-7	medium-sized	CASSPGLHRGPLGEQYF	TGTGCCAGTAGCCCAGGCCTCCACAGGGGCCCTTTAGGGGAGCAGTACTTC
TRBV5-4	-	TRBJ2-3	few	CASSHPGDTQYF	TGTGCCAGCAGCCATCCGGGAGATACGCAGTATTTT
TRBV11-3	-	TRBJ1-2	-	CASSLEGRDANYGYTF	TGTGCCAGCAGCTTAGAAGGCAGGGACGCTAACTATGGCTACACCTTC
TRBV11-3	TRBD2	TRBJ2-5	-	CASSPGGTSETQYF	TGTGCCAGCAGCCCCGGTGGGACTAGCGAGACCCAGTACTTC
TRBV7-2	-	TRBJ2-7	-	CASSTLLQGPTYEQYF	TGTGCCAGCAGCACCCTGCTCCAGGGACCTACCTACGAGCAGTACTTC
TRBV4-3	-	TRBJ2-1	-	CASSQFSRFSSYNEQFF	TGCGCCAGCAGCCAATTTAGTCGGTTTAGCTCCTACAATGAGCAGTTCTTC
TRBV27	-	TRBJ2-7	-	CASRPTDGPYEQYF	TGTGCCAGCAGACCGACAGACGGTCCCTACGAGCAGTACTTC
TRBV11-1	TRBD2	TRBJ2-7	-	CASRWDTGTSFYEQYF	TGTGCCAGCAGATGGGACACCGGGACTAGCTTCTACGAGCAGTACTTC
TRBV5-1	-	TRBJ1-1	few	CASSSGLGPTEAFF	TGCGCCAGCAGCTCCGGGTTGGGACCCACTGAAGCTTTCTTT
TRBV19	TRBD2	TRBJ2-6	-	CASTSRGAGGPTGANVLTF	TGTGCCAGTACCTCCCGGGGAGCGGGAGGGCCTACTGGGGCCAACGTCCTGACTTTC
TRBV5-1	TRBD1	TRBJ1-2	-	CASSNRDRGVDGYTF	TGCGCCAGCAGCAACCGGGACAGGGGAGTGGATGGCTACACCTTC
TRBV9	-	TRBJ1-6	-	CASSVDENSPLHF	TGTGCCAGCAGCGTAGACGAGAATTCACCCCTCCACTTT
TRBV7-2	-	TRBJ1-1	-	CASGREVANTEAFF	TGTGCCAGCGGTCGGGAAGTAGCTAACACTGAAGCTTTCTTT
TRBV5-1	-	TRBJ2-5	-	CASSLQETQYF	TGCGCCAGCAGCTTACAAGAGACCCAGTACTTC
TRBV9	-	TRBJ1-1	-	CASSQGGNTEAFF	TGTGCCAGCAGTCAAGGGGGGAACACTGAAGCTTTCTTT
TRBV30	TRBD1	TRBJ1-1	-	CAYTTGWATEAFF	TGTGCCTATACGACAGGGTGGGCCACTGAAGCTTTCTTT
TRBV30	-	TRBJ1-6	-	CAWSVWGPGSPLHF	TGTGCCTGGAGTGTCTGGGGTCCGGGATCACCCCTCCACTTT
TRBV7-6	TRBD2	TRBJ2-7	-	CASSLSRGDEQYF	TGTGCCAGCAGCCTCTCACGGGGGGACGAGCAGTACTTC
TRBV4-1	-	TRBJ2-7	once	CASSQVVGAGEQYF	TGCGCCAGCAGCCAAGTAGTGGGGGCCGGGGAGCAGTACTTC
TRBV6-6	-	TRBJ2-3	-	CASSSQRRDTQYF	TGTGCCAGCAGTTCCCAACGGAGAGATACGCAGTATTTT
TRBV4-3	-	TRBJ1-3	few	CASSQDLLGLNSGNTIYF	TGCGCCAGCAGCCAAGATCTTTTAGGCCTTAACTCTGGAAACACCATATATTTT
TRBV9	-	TRBJ2-7	-	CASSVGPRSYEQYF	TGTGCCAGCAGCGTAGGCCCCAGATCCTACGAGCAGTACTTC